This T cell receptor (beta chain) appears in the sequencing data of a study of CD8 T cells in Susac syndrome. Sequencing of TCR beta was performed on blood CD8+ T cells and on blood CD4+ T cells. Negative isolation yielded CD4+ and CD8+ T cells, and FACS enriched TEMRA cells. The V end lost 4 bases, the J end lost 2 bases, and 15 bases lay between the germline ends. The CDR3 contains 16 residues. The germline CDR1 and CDR2 sequences are LNHNV and YYDKDF (reference sequence). Random hexamers primed reverse transcription of roughly 0.5 to 1 ug RNA. The TCR beta CDR3 was amplified by immunoSEQ multiplex PCR across 54 Vbeta, 13 Jbeta. TCRdb reprocessed the immunoSEQ multiplex PCR reads via MiXCR and lists one record per CDR3 protein. The repertoire holds 200,000 to 250,000 distinct CDR3 sequences, with 95% as singletons. General study findings and limits: As acknowledged by the study, its TCR sequencing and HLA analysis included a relatively small number of individuals.

Worth noting for this clonotype: What it binds is unknown.

What was sequenced was CD4+ T cells from PBMCs. The clonotype was recovered from a human donor with multiple sclerosis. The rearrangement links TRBV15 to TRBJ2-1; D might be TRBD2 (6 bases). The CDR3 nucleotides are TGTGCCACCAGCACCGGGGGTGGTGGCGCCTACAATGAGCAGTTCTTC. Its translation is CATSTGGGGAYNEQFF.